This entry lists 20 T cell receptor beta chains sequenced from one sample in a study of blood T cell repertoires in COVID-19. Assay: immunoSEQ multiplex PCR; the TCRdb copy retains only in-frame clones and omits some. Among 220,000 or so clones, around 91% were seen once, and the ten largest hold approximately 15%. Specimen: PBMCs or T cells enriched from blood (not recorded which). These TCRs come from a young man who had been exposed to COVID-19.

J is TRBJ2-2 and V is TRBV5-4; D may be TRBD1 (5 bases). The germline CDR1 and CDR2 sequences are SGHNT and YYREEE (reference sequence). The CDR3 sequence is 14 residues long. V was clipped by 0 bases and J by 5 bases, with 8 bases between them. CDR3 nucleotides: TGTGCCAGCAGCTTGGCCAGGGCTACCGGGGAGCTGTTTTTT. It translates to CASSLARATGELFF. Complete variable domain (other parts from reference TRBV5-4 and TRBJ2-2): ETGVTQSPTHLIKTRGQQVTLRCSSQSGHNTVSWYQQALGQGPQFIFQYYREEENGRGNFPPRFSGLQFPNYSSELNVNALELDDSALYLCASSLARATGELFFGEGSRLTVL.

V and J are TRBV7-9 and TRBJ1-2, with 10 bases lining up with TRBD1. Germline V gene lookup returns CDR1 SEHNR and CDR2 FQNEAQ (reference sequence). The CDR3 sequence is 15 residues long. Trimming removed 1 base from V and 7 bases from J; junction bases left unmatched: 6. CDR3 DNA sequence: TGTGCCAGCAGCTTAGTCGACAGGGGGCTAGGTGGCTACACCTTC. It is translated as CASSLVDRGLGGYTF. The full variable domain, with the rest looked up from reference TRBV7-9 and TRBJ1-2, is DTGVSQNPRHKITKRGQNVTFRCDPISEHNRLYWYRQTLGQGPEFLTYFQNEAQLEKSRLLSDRFSAERPKGSFSTLEIQRTEQGDSAMYLCASSLVDRGLGGYTFGSGTRLTVV.

V gene TRBV27 combines with J gene TRBJ1-2; D not resolved. The V gene lost 5 bases and the J gene lost 2 bases, with 9 bases spanning the gap. Germline V gene sequence: CDR1 MNHEY, CDR2 SMNVEV (reference sequence). This CDR3 is 13 amino acids long. The chain's CDR3 is CASSQSRNYGYTF. DNA for the CDR3: TGTGCCAGCAGTCAAAGCCGGAACTATGGCTACACCTTC.

The chain employs TRBV10-1 and TRBJ2-1; TRBD2 matches 7 bases. Germline V gene lookup returns CDR1 WNHNN and CDR2 SYGVQD (reference sequence). V gave up 2 bases and J gave up 12 bases; unmatched junction bases: 13. The CDR3 has 15 residues. The CDR3 DNA reads TGCGCCAGCAGTGAGACATTATTAACACCGGGGGGGCAGTTCTTC. Its translation is CASSETLLTPGGQFF.

J is TRBJ1-1 and V is TRBV2, with unresolved D. The CDR3 runs to 16 residues. V was trimmed by 4 bases and J by 0 bases, leaving 15 bases between them. Germline CDR1 SNHLY, CDR2 FYNNEI. DNA for the CDR3: TGTGCCAGCAGTGGTGCGAGAACTACGGTGAACACTGAAGCTTTCTTT. Translated, it gives CASSGARTTVNTEAFF. The variable domain in full, with the rest retrieved from reference TRBV2 and TRBJ1-1, is EPEVTQTPSHQVTQMGQEVILRCVPISNHLYFYWYRQILGQKVEFLVSFYNNEISEKSEIFDDQFSVERPDGSNFTLKIRSTKLEDSAMYFCASSGARTTVNTEAFFGQGTRLTVV.

The chain combines TRBV7-9 with TRBJ2-7; 11 bases map to TRBD2. The V segment lost 8 bases and the J segment 1 base; nucleotides outside the gene matches: 7. Germline V gene lookup returns CDR1 SEHNR and CDR2 FQNEAQ (reference sequence). The CDR3 is made up of 15 amino acids. The CDR3: CASGRLAGLSYEQYF. The CDR3 coding sequence is TGTGCCAGCGGGAGACTAGCGGGGTTGTCCTACGAGCAGTACTTC.

The chain couples TRBV5-1 to TRBJ2-1, with TRBD1 as a possible D gene (5 bases). V gave up 0 bases and J gave up 0 bases, with 7 bases separating them. This CDR3 spans 15 amino acids. Germline loops: CDR1 SGHRS, CDR2 YFSETQ. The CDR3 region is CASSLGQGSYNEQFF. The CDR3 DNA reads TGCGCCAGCAGCTTGGGGCAGGGCTCCTACAATGAGCAGTTCTTC.

V gene TRBV7-2 combines with J gene TRBJ2-7, with TRBD1 as a possible D gene (6 bases). Germline CDR1 and CDR2: SGHTA and FQGNSA. Trimming removed 4 bases from V and 4 bases from J, with 26 bases in between. The CDR3 is 18 amino acids. The CDR3 loop is CASSWGKRDIQGIYEQYF. For the CDR3, the DNA is TGTGCCAGCAGCTGGGGTAAAAGGGACATCCAGGGGATTTACGAGCAGTACTTC.

This chain links TRBV6-1 with TRBJ2-2; the D gene is possibly TRBD2 (6 bases). The CDR3 runs to 15 residues. CDR1 and CDR2 from the germline V gene are MNHNS and SASEGT. Trimming took off 2 bases at V and 4 bases at J, with 11 bases between the two ends. This CDR3 reads CASSESTSFTGELFF. CDR3 in DNA: TGTGCCAGCAGTGAAAGTACTAGCTTCACCGGGGAGCTGTTTTTT.

V and J are TRBV19 and TRBJ2-2; D unclear. Trimming took off 9 bases at V and 0 bases at J, with 14 bases between the two ends. The CDR3 spans 15 residues. The germline CDR1 and CDR2 sequences are LNHDA and SQIVND (reference sequence). This CDR3 is CASGEVITNTGELFF. The CDR3 DNA reads TGTGCCAGCGGTGAAGTTATAACGAACACCGGGGAGCTGTTTTTT.

The V gene is TRBV11-2, the J gene TRBJ2-3, with TRBD2 as a possible D gene (6 bases). Germline values: CDR1 SGHAT, CDR2 FQNNGV. Trimming stripped 6 bases from V and 0 bases from J, with 10 bases between. This CDR3 contains 14 residues. The CDR3 loop reads CASSTGLSTDTQYF. The CDR3 DNA follows: TGTGCCAGCAGTACGGGACTCAGCACAGATACGCAGTATTTT.

V usage is TRBV5-3 and J usage is TRBJ2-7; 8 bases are a match to TRBD2. TRBV5-3 is placed among ORFs of uncertain function. With V trimmed by 4 bases and J by 5 bases, 11 bases remained unmatched. The CDR3 contains 15 residues. CDR3 bases: TGTGCCAGAAGCCAAGGGGGGACTAGGACCCACGAGCAGTACTTC. The encoded protein is CARSQGGTRTHEQYF.

This clone came up once. The chain links TRBV5-6 to TRBJ1-5; no firm D call. CDR1 SGHDT and CDR2 YYEEEE come from the germline V gene. This CDR3 has 13 residues. The V end was cut by 3 bases, the J end by 4 bases, with 8 bases between. CDR3 sequence: CASSSYLNQPQHF. The DNA of the CDR3 is TGTGCCAGCAGCTCTTACCTAAATCAGCCCCAGCATTTT. Filled out from reference TRBV5-6 and TRBJ1-5, the complete variable domain reads DAGVTQSPTHLIKTRGQQVTLRCSPKSGHDTVSWYQQALGQGPQFIFQYYEEEERQRGNFPDRFSGHQFPNYSSELNVNALLLGDSALYLCASSSYLNQPQHFGDGTRLSIL.

This chain uses TRBV6-1 with TRBJ1-6, with TRBD1 matching 10 bases. After removal of 1 base from V and 14 bases from J, the junction contained 11 bases not matched to a gene. Germline V gene sequence: CDR1 MNHNS, CDR2 SASEGT. This CDR3 has 16 residues. The DNA of the CDR3 is TGTGCCAGCAGTGAAGTTCAGGGACAGGGGTTCTACTCCCTCCACTTT. It encodes CASSEVQGQGFYSLHF.

This chain connects TRBV9 to TRBJ1-6; 7 positions match TRBD1. Per germline, CDR1 SGDLS and CDR2 YYNGEE. CDR3 length equals 16 residues. The trim removed 4 bases at V and 7 bases at J, leaving 11 bases unmatched. The CDR3 DNA is TGTGCCAGCAGCCGAAACCCACAGGGGCCCAATTCACCCCTCCACTTT. It translates to CASSRNPQGPNSPLHF.

The chain recombines TRBV6-2 or TRBV6-3 with TRBJ2-6; no clear D gene. Looked up from germline, CDR1 is MNHEY and CDR2 is SVGEGT. The CDR3 covers 16 residues. With 4 bases removed from V and 4 bases from J, the gap between germline ends came to 14 bases. In DNA, the CDR3 is TGTGCCAGCAGTTTGAGTGGTAGTTCCGGGGCCAACGTCCTGACTTTC. Its protein is CASSLSGSSGANVLTF.

This clone has just one count. The V call is TRBV2, the J call TRBJ1-2, with 7 bases aligning to TRBD1. The V and J ends lost 6 bases and 4 bases, in that order; junction bases with no gene match: 5. The length of the CDR3 is 13 residues. The germline CDR1 and CDR2 sequences are SNHLY and FYNNEI. Written as DNA, the CDR3 is TGTGCCAGCAGCAACAGGGGAAGCTATGGCTACACCTTC. Translation gives CASSNRGSYGYTF.

V and J are TRBV19 and TRBJ2-3, with 9 bases matching TRBD2. This CDR3 is 17 amino acids long. The ends lost 5 bases at V and 0 bases at J; junction bases unmatched: 9. CDR1 is LNHDA and CDR2 is SQIVND in the germline V gene (reference sequence). The CDR3: CASSPQKRGVSTDTQYF. The CDR3 nucleotides read TGTGCCAGTAGTCCCCAGAAGCGGGGGGTAAGCACAGATACGCAGTATTTT.

The chain couples TRBV4-3 to TRBJ2-3, with TRBD2 matching over 7 bases. J gave up 0 bases and V 1 base, and 1 base lay outside the gene matches. CDR3 length: 15 residues. CDR1 LGHNA and CDR2 YSLEER come from the germline V gene. CDR3: CASSQVLASTDTQYF. CDR3 sequence (DNA): TGCGCCAGCAGCCAAGTACTAGCGAGCACAGATACGCAGTATTTT.

This clone was picked up one time. The chain is built from TRBV7-2 and TRBJ1-2, with 9 bases lining up with TRBD1. The V gene's germline CDR1 is SGHTA and CDR2 FQGNSA. The CDR3 is 15 amino acids. V lost 3 bases to trimming and J lost 7 bases; unmatched junction nucleotides: 9. CDR3 sequence (DNA): TGTGCCAGCAGCTTGTACGGGGGGACAGGGAGTGGCTACACCTTC. It translates to CASSLYGGTGSGYTF.